The text below deals with one T cell receptor (beta chain). CDR3 length: 14 residues. CDR1 is MRHNA and CDR2 is SNTAGT in the germline V gene. Trimming removed 0 bases at V and 6 bases at J, with 9 bases between. The sample belongs to a study of control samples from healthy donors and cancer patients. The table came from immunoSEQ multiplex PCR; TCRdb's copy has only in-frame clones and leaves some out. The sample contains about 140,000 clones, under 95% of which appear only once. Material: blood. The origin of this receptor is a man aged 18 to 35 in good health. The chain links TRBV6-4 to TRBJ2-1; D remains ambiguous. Here the CDR3 DNA reads TGTGCCAGCAGTGACTCAAAAGCGCCCAATGAGCAGTTCTTC. This sequence encodes CASSDSKAPNEQFF.